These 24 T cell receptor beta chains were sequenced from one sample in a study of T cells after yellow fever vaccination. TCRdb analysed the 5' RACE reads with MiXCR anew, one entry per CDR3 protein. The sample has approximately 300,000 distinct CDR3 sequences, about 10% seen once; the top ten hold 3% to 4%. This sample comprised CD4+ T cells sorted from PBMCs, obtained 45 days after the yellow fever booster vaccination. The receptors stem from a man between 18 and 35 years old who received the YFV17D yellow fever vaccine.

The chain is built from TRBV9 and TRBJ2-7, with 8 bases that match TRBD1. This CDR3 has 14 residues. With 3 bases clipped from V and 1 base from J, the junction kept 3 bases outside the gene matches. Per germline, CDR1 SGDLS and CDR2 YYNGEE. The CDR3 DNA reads TGTGCCAGCAGCGGGACAGGGCATTCCTACGAGCAGTACTTC. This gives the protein CASSGTGHSYEQYF.

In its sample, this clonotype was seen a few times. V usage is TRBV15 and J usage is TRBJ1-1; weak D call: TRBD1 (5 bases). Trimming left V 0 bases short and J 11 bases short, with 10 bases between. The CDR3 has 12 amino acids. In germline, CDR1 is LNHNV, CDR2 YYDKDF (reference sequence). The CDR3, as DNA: TGTGCCACCAGCAGAGATCTGCGGGGGGCTTTCTTT. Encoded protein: CATSRDLRGAFF. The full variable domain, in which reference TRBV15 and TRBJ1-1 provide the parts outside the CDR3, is DAMVIQNPRYQVTQFGKPVTLSCSQTLNHNVMYWYQQKSSQAPKLLFHYYDKDFNNEADTPDNFQSRRPNTSFCFLDIRSPGLGDTAMYLCATSRDLRGAFFGQGTRLTVV.

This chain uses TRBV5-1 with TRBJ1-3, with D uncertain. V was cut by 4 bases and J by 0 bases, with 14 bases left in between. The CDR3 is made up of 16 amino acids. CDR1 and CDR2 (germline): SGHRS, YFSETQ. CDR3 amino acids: CASSLSPTGSGNTIYF. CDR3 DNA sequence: TGCGCCAGCAGCCTTTCGCCGACCGGCTCTGGAAACACCATATATTTT.

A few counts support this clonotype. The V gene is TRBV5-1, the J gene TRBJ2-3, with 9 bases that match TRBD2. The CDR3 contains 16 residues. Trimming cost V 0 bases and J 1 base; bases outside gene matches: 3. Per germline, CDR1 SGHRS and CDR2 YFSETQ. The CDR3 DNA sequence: TGCGCCAGCAGCTTGGCGCAGCGGGGGGGCACAGATACGCAGTATTTT. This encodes CASSLAQRGGTDTQYF.

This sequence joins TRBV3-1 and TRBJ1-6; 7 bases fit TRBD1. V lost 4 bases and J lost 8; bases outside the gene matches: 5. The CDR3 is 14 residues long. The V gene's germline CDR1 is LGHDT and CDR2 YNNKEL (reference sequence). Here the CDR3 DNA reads TGTGCCAGCAGCCCCACACAGGGGTATTCACCCCTCCACTTT. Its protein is CASSPTQGYSPLHF.

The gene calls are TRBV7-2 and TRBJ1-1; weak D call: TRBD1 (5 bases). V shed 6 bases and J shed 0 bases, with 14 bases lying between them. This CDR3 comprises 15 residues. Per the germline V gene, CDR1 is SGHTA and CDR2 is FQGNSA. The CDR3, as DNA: TGTGCCAGCAGTTCTTTTGCAGGGATGAACACTGAAGCTTTCTTT. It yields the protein CASSSFAGMNTEAFF.

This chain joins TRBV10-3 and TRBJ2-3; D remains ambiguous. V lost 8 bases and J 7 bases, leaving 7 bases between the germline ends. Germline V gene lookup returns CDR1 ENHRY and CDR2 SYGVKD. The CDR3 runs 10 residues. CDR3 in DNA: TGTGCCATCGGCGGTTATACGCAGTATTTT. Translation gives CAIGGYTQYF.

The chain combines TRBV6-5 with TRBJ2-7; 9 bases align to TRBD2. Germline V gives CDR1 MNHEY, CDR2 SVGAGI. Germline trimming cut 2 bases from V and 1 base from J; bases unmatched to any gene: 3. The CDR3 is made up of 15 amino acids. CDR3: CASSYGLANSYEQYF. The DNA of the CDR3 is TGTGCCAGCAGTTACGGACTAGCGAATTCCTACGAGCAGTACTTC.

CDR3 nucleotides: TGTGCCACCACCACTATAGCACTCACAGATACGCAGTATTTT. This translates into CATTTIALTDTQYF. The V and J genes are TRBV15 and TRBJ2-3, with D uncertain. Germline V gives CDR1 LNHNV, CDR2 YYDKDF (reference sequence). This CDR3 has 14 residues. Trimming left V 7 bases short and J 2 bases short, with 13 bases between. The full variable domain, with the rest looked up from reference TRBV15 and TRBJ2-3, is DAMVIQNPRYQVTQFGKPVTLSCSQTLNHNVMYWYQQKSSQAPKLLFHYYDKDFNNEADTPDNFQSRRPNTSFCFLDIRSPGLGDTAMYLCATTTIALTDTQYFGPGTRLTVL.

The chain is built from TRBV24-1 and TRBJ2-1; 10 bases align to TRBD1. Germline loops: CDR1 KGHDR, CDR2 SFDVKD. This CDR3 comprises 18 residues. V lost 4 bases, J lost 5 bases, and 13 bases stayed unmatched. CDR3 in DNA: TGTGCCACCAGTGACCTTGCTGGGACAGGGGCGGGGGACAATGAGCAGTTCTTC. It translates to CATSDLAGTGAGDNEQFF.

CDR3 in DNA: TGTGCCAGCAGAGATGGGACCAGATGGGGGCAGCCCCAGCATTTT. It codes for CASRDGTRWGQPQHF. This sequence joins TRBV28 and TRBJ1-5; D may be TRBD1 (5 bases). This CDR3 region has 15 residues. Between the trimmed V and J ends, which lost 6 bases and 7 bases, there was a span of 19 bases. From germline, CDR1 is MDHEN and CDR2 SYDVKM. Combining the CDR3 with reference TRBV28 and TRBJ1-5 gives the whole variable domain DVKVTQSSRYLVKRTGEKVFLECVQDMDHENMFWYRQDPGLGLRLIYFSYDVKMKEKGDIPEGYSVSREKKERFSLILESASTNQTSMYLCASRDGTRWGQPQHFGDGTRLSIL.

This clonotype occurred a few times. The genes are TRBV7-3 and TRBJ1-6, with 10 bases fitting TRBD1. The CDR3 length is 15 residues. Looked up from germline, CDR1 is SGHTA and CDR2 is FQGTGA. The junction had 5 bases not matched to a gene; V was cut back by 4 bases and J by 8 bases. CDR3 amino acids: CASSSSGQGHSPLHF. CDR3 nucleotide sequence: TGTGCCAGCAGCTCTTCGGGACAGGGGCATTCACCCCTCCACTTT.

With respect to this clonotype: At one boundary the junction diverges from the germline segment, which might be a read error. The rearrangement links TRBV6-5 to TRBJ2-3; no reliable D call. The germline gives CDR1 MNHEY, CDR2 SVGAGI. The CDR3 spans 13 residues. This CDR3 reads CASSYQRTDTQYF. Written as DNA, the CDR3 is TGTGCCAGCAGTTACCAACGCACGGATACGCAGTATTTT.

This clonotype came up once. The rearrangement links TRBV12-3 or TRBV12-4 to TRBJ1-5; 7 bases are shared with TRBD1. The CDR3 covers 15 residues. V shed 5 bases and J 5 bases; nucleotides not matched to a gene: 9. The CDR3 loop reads CASSADGTVHQPQHF. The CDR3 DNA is TGTGCCAGCAGTGCAGATGGGACAGTCCATCAGCCCCAGCATTTT.

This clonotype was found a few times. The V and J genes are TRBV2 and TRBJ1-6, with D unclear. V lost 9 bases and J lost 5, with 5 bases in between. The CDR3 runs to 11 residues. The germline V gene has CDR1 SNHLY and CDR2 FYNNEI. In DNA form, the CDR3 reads TGTGCCAGTCGTAATAATTCACCCCTCCACTTT. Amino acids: CASRNNSPLHF.

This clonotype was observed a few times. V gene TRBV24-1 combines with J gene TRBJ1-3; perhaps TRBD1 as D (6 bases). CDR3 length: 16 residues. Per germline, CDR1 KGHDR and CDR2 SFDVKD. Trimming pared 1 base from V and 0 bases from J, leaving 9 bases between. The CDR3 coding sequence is TGTGCCACCAGTGATTTCCGGGACAACTCTGGAAACACCATATATTTT. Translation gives CATSDFRDNSGNTIYF.

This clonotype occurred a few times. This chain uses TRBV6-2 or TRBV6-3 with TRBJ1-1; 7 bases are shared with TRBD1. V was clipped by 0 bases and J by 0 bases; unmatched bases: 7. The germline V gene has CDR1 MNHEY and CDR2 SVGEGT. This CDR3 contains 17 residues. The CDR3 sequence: CASSYSRGRTMNTEAFF. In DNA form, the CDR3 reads TGTGCCAGCAGTTACTCTAGGGGGCGAACGATGAACACTGAAGCTTTCTTT.

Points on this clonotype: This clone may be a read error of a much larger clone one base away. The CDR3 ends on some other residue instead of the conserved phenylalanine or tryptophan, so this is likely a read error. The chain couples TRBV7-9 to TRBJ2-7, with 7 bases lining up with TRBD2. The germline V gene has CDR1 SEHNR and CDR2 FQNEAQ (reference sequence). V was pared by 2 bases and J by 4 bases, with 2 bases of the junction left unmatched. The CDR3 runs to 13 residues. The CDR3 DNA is TGTGCCAGCAGCTTATCCGGGGGGTACGAGCAGTACATC. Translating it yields CASSLSGGYEQYI.

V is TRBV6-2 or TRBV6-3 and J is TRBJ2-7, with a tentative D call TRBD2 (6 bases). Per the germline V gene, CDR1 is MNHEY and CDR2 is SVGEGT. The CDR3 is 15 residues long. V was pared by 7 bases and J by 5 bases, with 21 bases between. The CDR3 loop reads CASNPSGLPPDEQYF. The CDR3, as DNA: TGTGCCAGCAATCCCTCGGGACTCCCCCCGGACGAGCAGTACTTC.

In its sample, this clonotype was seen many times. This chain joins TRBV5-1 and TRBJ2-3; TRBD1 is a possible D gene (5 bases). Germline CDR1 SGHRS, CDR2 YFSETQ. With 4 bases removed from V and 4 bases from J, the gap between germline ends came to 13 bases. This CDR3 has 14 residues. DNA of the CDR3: TGCGCCAGCAGCCCGGCCGGACATCCAGATACGCAGTATTTT. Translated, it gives CASSPAGHPDTQYF. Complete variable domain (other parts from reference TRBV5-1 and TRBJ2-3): KAGVTQTPRYLIKTRGQQVTLSCSPISGHRSVSWYQQTPGQGLQFLFEYFSETQRNKGNFPGRFSGRQFSNSRSEMNVSTLELGDSALYLCASSPAGHPDTQYFGPGTRLTVL.

CDR3 bases: TGTGCCAGCAGGGCGGAAGTTTGGACTGAAGCTTTCTTT. Translation gives CASRAEVWTEAFF. V gene TRBV12-3 or TRBV12-4 combines with J gene TRBJ1-1; no definite D call. Trimming removed 6 bases at V and 5 bases at J, with 13 bases between. This CDR3 region has 13 residues.

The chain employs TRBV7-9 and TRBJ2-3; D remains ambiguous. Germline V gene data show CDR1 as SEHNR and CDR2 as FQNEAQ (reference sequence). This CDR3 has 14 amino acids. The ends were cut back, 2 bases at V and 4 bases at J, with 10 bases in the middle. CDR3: CASSLRAFADTQYF. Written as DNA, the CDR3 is TGTGCCAGCAGCTTACGGGCGTTCGCAGATACGCAGTATTTT.

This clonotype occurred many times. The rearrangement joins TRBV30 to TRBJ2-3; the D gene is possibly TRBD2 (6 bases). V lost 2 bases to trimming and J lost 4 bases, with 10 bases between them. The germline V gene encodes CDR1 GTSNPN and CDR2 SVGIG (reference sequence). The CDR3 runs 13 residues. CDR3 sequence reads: CAWSNAGSDTQYF. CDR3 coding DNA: TGTGCCTGGAGTAACGCGGGGTCAGATACGCAGTATTTT.

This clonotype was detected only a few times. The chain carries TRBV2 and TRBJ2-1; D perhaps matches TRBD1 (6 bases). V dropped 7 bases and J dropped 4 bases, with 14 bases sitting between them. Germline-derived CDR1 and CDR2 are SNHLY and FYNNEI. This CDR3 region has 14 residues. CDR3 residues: CASTPGTLYNEQFF. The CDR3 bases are TGTGCCAGCACTCCCGGGACACTGTACAATGAGCAGTTCTTC.